This T cell receptor beta chain is drawn from a study of blood T cell repertoires in COVID-19. At the level of the study: COVID-19 samples, acute and convalescent, were from the United States, Italy and Spain. Sample material is recorded as cDNA or gDNA derived from T cells, B-cell-depleted T cells, or PBMCs.

The germline V gene has CDR1 LNHNV and CDR2 YYDKDF (reference sequence). Trimming removed 5 bases from V and 3 bases from J; junction bases left unmatched: 3. CDR3 length: 13 residues. Original processing notes: Reference gene primers were amplified, and this amplification served to estimate nucleated cell counts. The repertoire was sequenced with immunoSEQ multiplex PCR; TCRdb's copy has only in-frame clones and lacks some. Clone size and the V and J calls come from that table; the DNA yielded D and trimming. The profile shows some 120,000 clones, about nine tenths of them singletons. The specimen was peripheral blood. The genes are TRBV15 and TRBJ2-7; 8 bases fit TRBD1. The sequence was obtained from a human donor with active COVID-19. The donor label of this sample is uncertain. The CDR3 bases are TGTGCCACCAGCCTGGGACAGGTCTACGAGCAGTACTTC. Translating it yields CATSLGQVYEQYF.